The TCR beta chain described here comes from a study of T cell repertoires in cytomegalovirus infection. About the research overall: Public signatures in TCR beta pointed to CMV infection and matching HLA type. The study's findings and limits: Identification of carriers of CMV plus the relevant HLA was achieved through cumulative public TCR beta family frequency.

This clonotype has just a few counts. The antigen is unknown. TCRdb re-called the reads with MiXCR, one entry per CDR3 protein. Here the sample spans approximately 470,000 distinct CDR3 sequences, roughly 42% being singletons. The germline gives CDR1 MNHNS, CDR2 SASEGT. Between the trimmed V and J ends, which lost 10 bases and 8 bases, there was a span of 24 bases. This CDR3 has 16 residues. The rearrangement links TRBV6-1 to TRBJ1-6, with a weak D call TRBD1 (5 bases). The sample was cultured PBMCs, taken from culture after CMV antigen stimulation. This TCR was recovered from a human donor in good health (CMV status not recorded). Some clones in this sample may be carry-over from other donors' samples. CDR3 sequence (DNA): TGTGCCACCCCAGAAGGTCAGGGAGGATGGTATTCACCCCTCCACTTT. Residues: CATPEGQGGWYSPLHF.